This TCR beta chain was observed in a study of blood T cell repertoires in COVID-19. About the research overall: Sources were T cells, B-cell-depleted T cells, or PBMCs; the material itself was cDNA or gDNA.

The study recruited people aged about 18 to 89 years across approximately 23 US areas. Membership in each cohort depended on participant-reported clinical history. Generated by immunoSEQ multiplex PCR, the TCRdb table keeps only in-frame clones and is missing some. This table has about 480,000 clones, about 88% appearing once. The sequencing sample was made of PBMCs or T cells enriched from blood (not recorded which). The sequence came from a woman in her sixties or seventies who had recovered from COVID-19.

The CDR3 nucleotides are TGTGCCAGCAGCTTCCCTTTAGGTAGCGGGACCCACAATGAGCAGTTCTTC. Its translation is CASSFPLGSGTHNEQFF. The V gene is TRBV7-8, the J gene TRBJ2-1, with 8 nucleotides matching TRBD2. The CDR3 is 17 amino acids. The V and J ends lost 3 bases and 5 bases, in that order; junction bases with no gene match: 12. CDR1 is SGHVS, CDR2 FQNEAQ, per germline.